This TCR beta chain was retrieved from a study of cytomegalovirus exposure and HLA in healthy donors. The length of the CDR3 is 15 residues. V lost 0 bases and J 11 bases, leaving 19 bases between the germline ends. The germline V gene encodes CDR1 MNHNY and CDR2 SVGAGI (reference sequence). The PCR had 60 Vbeta and 13 Jbeta primers. TCRdb keeps only in-frame clones here, not all; method: immunoSEQ multiplex PCR. The table records under 110,000 clones, 76% of them present only once. The source of this sequence is a man aged 40-49 years in good health and CMV-seronegative. What was sequenced was PBMCs. The chain carries TRBV6-6 and TRBJ1-1; no clear D gene. The CDR3 sequence: CASSYSILREIKAFF. CDR3 DNA sequence: TGTGCCAGCAGTTACTCGATCTTGCGGGAAATAAAGGCTTTCTTT.